The 11 T cell receptor beta chains below come from one sample, sequenced in a study of blood T cell repertoires in COVID-19. Some clones are missing from TCRdb's copy, which holds only in-frame ones; the method was immunoSEQ multiplex PCR. In the table there are roughly 500,000 clones, 85% to 90% of which are singletons. Sequencing was performed on PBMCs or T cells enriched from blood (not recorded which). All receptors come from a woman in her forties who had recovered from COVID-19.

This chain uses TRBV5-6 with TRBJ2-1, with a tentative D call TRBD2 (5 bases). The CDR3 runs 11 residues. V lost 1 base and J lost 10, with 6 bases in between. The V gene's germline CDR1 is SGHDT and CDR2 YYEEEE. Here the CDR3 DNA reads TGTGCCAGCAGCTTGACGGGAGAGCAGTTCTTC. It translates to CASSLTGEQFF.

This chain links TRBV18 with TRBJ1-5; D is ambiguous. The CDR3 covers 13 residues. The ends were cut back, 4 bases at V and 1 base at J, with 5 bases in the middle. From germline, CDR1 is KGHSH and CDR2 LQKENI. The CDR3 reads CASSLQSNQPQHF. For the CDR3, the DNA is TGTGCCAGCTCACTCCAGAGCAATCAGCCCCAGCATTTT.

The chain couples TRBV4-3 to TRBJ2-1, with 15 nucleotides matching TRBD2. From germline, CDR1 is LGHNA and CDR2 YSLEER. The CDR3 length is 21 residues. The V gene end was trimmed by 4 bases and the J gene end by 7 bases; junction bases not matched to a gene: 20. CDR3 in amino acids: CASSLQTAGTSGRPKWNEQFF. In nucleotides, the CDR3 is TGCGCCAGCAGCCTCCAGACCGCCGGGACTAGCGGGAGGCCCAAGTGGAATGAGCAGTTCTTC.

This chain links TRBV7-9 with TRBJ2-1; a weak D match, TRBD1 (8 bases). Deletions cut 5 bases from V and 6 bases from J, with 23 bases between. This CDR3 contains 17 residues. Germline V lookup: CDR1 SEHNR, CDR2 FQNEAQ (reference sequence). The CDR3 region has the DNA TGTGCCAGCAGCCCAAGGTCGGGGGGACAGGCTTTCAATGAGCAGTTCTTC. Its translation is CASSPRSGGQAFNEQFF. Combining the CDR3 with reference TRBV7-9 and TRBJ2-1 gives the whole variable domain DTGVSQNPRHKITKRGQNVTFRCDPISEHNRLYWYRQTLGQGPEFLTYFQNEAQLEKSRLLSDRFSAERPKGSFSTLEIQRTEQGDSAMYLCASSPRSGGQAFNEQFFGPGTRLTVL.

The J gene is TRBJ2-1, the V gene TRBV21-1; TRBD1, as called in the table, went unchecked against the DNA. TRBV21-1 is designated a pseudogene. CDR3 length: 16 amino acids. In DNA, the CDR3 is TGTGCCAGCACCTACGCCGGGACAGGAACCTACAATGAGCAGTTCTTC. It is translated as CASTYAGTGTYNEQFF.

This rearrangement joins TRBV19 to TRBJ2-2; D possibly corresponds to TRBD2 (5 bases). The CDR3 is made up of 15 amino acids. The V and J ends lost 2 bases and 6 bases respectively, with 13 bases between them. Germline CDR1 is LNHDA and CDR2 is SQIVND (reference sequence). CDR3 in amino acids: CASSITGRGSGELFF. The CDR3 coding sequence is TGTGCCAGTAGTATAACTGGGAGAGGCTCCGGGGAGCTGTTTTTT.

The V gene is TRBV7-9, the J gene TRBJ2-1; 8 nucleotides line up with TRBD2. This CDR3 contains 16 residues. Looked up from germline, CDR1 is SEHNR and CDR2 is FQNEAQ (reference sequence). V was pared by 0 bases and J by 8 bases, with 9 bases of the junction left unmatched. The CDR3 DNA reads as TGTGCCAGCAGCTTAGCAGCGGGAGACGGCTGGGATGAGCAGTTCTTC. Amino acid sequence: CASSLAAGDGWDEQFF.

V and J are TRBV5-1 and TRBJ2-2, with D possibly being TRBD2 (5 bases). V shed 0 bases and J shed 4 bases, with 10 bases lying between them. The germline V gene encodes CDR1 SGHRS and CDR2 YFSETQ. The CDR3 extends over 15 amino acids. The CDR3 nucleotides read TGCGCCAGCAGCTTGGGGGATACTAGCACCGGGGAGCTGTTTTTT. Translated, it gives CASSLGDTSTGELFF.

The chain couples TRBV9 to TRBJ2-5; possible D gene TRBD1, 6 bases. The germline V gene has CDR1 SGDLS and CDR2 YYNGEE. V was shortened by 1 base and J by 5 bases, with 18 bases between the two germline ends. The CDR3 is 16 amino acids. CDR3: CASSVSAGAPHETQYF. The CDR3, as DNA: TGTGCCAGCAGCGTAAGCGCAGGGGCCCCTCACGAGACCCAGTACTTC.

The chain couples TRBV19 to TRBJ1-1; no clear D. The germline V gene encodes CDR1 LNHDA and CDR2 SQIVND (reference sequence). Trimming shortened V by 1 base and J by 4 bases, and 13 bases separated the two germline ends. This CDR3 is 15 amino acids long. In DNA form, the CDR3 reads TGTGCCAGTAGTATAGGCAGCGACGGGAGCACTGAAGCTTTCTTT. Translation gives CASSIGSDGSTEAFF. Drawing the rest from reference TRBV19 and TRBJ1-1, the complete variable domain is DGGITQSPKYLFRKEGQNVTLSCEQNLNHDAMYWYRQDPGQGLRLIYYSQIVNDFQKGDIAEGYSVSREKKESFPLTVTSAQKNPTAFYLCASSIGSDGSTEAFFGQGTRLTVV.

V gene TRBV3-1 (or the pseudogene TRBV3-2) combines with J gene TRBJ1-3; D is undetermined. The germline gives CDR1 LGHDT, CDR2 YNNKEL (reference sequence). With 1 base removed from V and 5 bases from J, the gap between germline ends came to 12 bases. The CDR3 totals 15 residues. The CDR3 region is CASSQGGGKRNTIYF. CDR3 bases: TGTGCCAGCAGCCAAGGGGGAGGGAAAAGAAACACCATATATTTT.